This record concerns one T cell receptor beta chain sequence. Its antigen is unidentified. TCRdb recomputed calls from the RT-PCR reads with MiXCR, one row per CDR3 protein. The data show over 150,000 distinct CDR3 sequences, around 9.9% seen once. The CDR3 has 13 residues. V was cut by 6 bases and J by 2 bases, with 7 bases left in between. Germline V lookup: CDR1 MNHEY, CDR2 SVGEGT. The data were obtained in a study of response to subunit inactivated influenza vaccine. Study-wide results and caveats: The study's authors posited that every seasonal influenza vaccination enlists few new T cells.

This specimen was non-naive T cells sorted from PBMCs, taken about 40 days after vaccination. This chain links TRBV6-2 or TRBV6-3 with TRBJ2-2; no firm D call. The clonotype originates from a man aged 50 or older who received an inactivated influenza vaccine. CDR3 residues: CASRLHNTGELFF. The DNA of the CDR3 is TGTGCCAGCAGGTTACATAACACCGGGGAGCTGTTTTTT.